This TCR beta chain is from a study of graft-versus-host responses after intestinal transplantation. At the level of the study: Recipients received multivisceral, liver-intestinal, or isolated intestinal transplants. Anti-thymocyte globulin induction preceded about 3 years of tacrolimus and steroid maintenance in all recipients.

The data were produced by immunoSEQ multiplex PCR, yet TCRdb's version contains in-frame clones alone and is incomplete. The sample lists about 94,000 clones, roughly 90% seen once, with 0.5% in the top ten. In regard to this clone: The antigen is not known. The same CDR3 can be traced to other DNA sequences in this sample.

J gave up 2 bases and V 3 bases, and 2 bases lay outside the gene matches. The CDR3 runs to 14 residues. Germline V gives CDR1 MGHRA, CDR2 YSYEKL. General study points: Within allografts, high graft-versus-host to host-versus-graft clonal ratios were seen among patients with graft-donor T cell macrochimerism. Recipient-marrow GvH clones were detected, some having first appeared in ileum or blood.

The TCR was taken from a human donor who received an intestinal transplant. Sequencing used unstimulated CD8+ T cells sorted from spleen or lymph node cells, obtained before intestinal transplant. The chain joins TRBV4-1 to TRBJ2-7; TRBD1 aligns across 9 bases. The CDR3 DNA follows: TGCGCCAGCAGCCAGAGACAGGGGGCCTACGAGCAGTACTTC. Translating it yields CASSQRQGAYEQYF.